This T cell receptor beta chain was identified during a study of cytomegalovirus exposure and HLA in healthy donors. Study results and caveats: Later analysis placed DRB1 highest and HLA-C lowest in TCR association rates, which differed by HLA locus.

Remarks on this clone: Its target is not known.

The germline V and J ends were trimmed by 9 bases and 0 bases, with 9 bases remaining between them. Germline V CDR1 and CDR2: LNHDA, SQIVND (reference sequence). The CDR3 totals 13 residues. Researchers ran the PCR with 60 Vbeta and 13 Jbeta primers. Sequencing used immunoSEQ multiplex PCR; TCRdb keeps in-frame clones, though not all of them. The sample yields some 100,000 clones, about 68% seen once. This rearrangement joins TRBV19 to TRBJ1-5; tentative D call: TRBD1 (5 bases). The sequence derives from a male donor in good health and CMV-seropositive. Material: PBMCs. The CDR3 reads CASRDYSNQPQHF. As DNA, the CDR3 is TGTGCCAGCAGGGATTATAGCAATCAGCCCCAGCATTTT.